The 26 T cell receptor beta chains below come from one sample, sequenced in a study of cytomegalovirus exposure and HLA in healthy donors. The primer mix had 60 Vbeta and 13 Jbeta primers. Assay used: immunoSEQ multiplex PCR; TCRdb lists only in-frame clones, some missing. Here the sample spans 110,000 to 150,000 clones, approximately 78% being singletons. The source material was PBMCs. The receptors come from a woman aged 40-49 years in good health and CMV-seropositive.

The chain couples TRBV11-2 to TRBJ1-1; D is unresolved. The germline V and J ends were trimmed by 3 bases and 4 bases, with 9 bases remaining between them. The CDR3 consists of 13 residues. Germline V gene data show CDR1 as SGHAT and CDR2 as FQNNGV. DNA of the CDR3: TGTGCCAGCAGCTTCCTCCCCGGCACTGAAGCTTTCTTT. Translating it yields CASSFLPGTEAFF.

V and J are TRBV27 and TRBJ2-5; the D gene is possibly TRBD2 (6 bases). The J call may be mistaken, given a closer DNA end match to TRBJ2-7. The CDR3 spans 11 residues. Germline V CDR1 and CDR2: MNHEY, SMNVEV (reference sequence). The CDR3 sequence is CASGTAYEQYF. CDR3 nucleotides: TGTGCCAGCGGGACTGCCTACGAGCAGTACTTC.

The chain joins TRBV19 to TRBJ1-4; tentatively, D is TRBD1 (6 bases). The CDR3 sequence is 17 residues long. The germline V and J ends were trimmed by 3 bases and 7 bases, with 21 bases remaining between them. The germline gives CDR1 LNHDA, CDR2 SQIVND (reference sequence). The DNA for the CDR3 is TGTGCCAGTAGTATCGAGGGTACCGGGGCCAGGGGTGAAAAACTGTTTTTT. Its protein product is CASSIEGTGARGEKLFF.

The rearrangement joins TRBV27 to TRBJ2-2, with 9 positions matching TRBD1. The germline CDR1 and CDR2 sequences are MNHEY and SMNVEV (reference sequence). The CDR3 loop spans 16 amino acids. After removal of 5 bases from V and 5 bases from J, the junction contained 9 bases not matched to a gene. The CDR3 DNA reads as TGTGCCAGCAGTCCGGGACAGGGACTTAGGACCGGGGAGCTGTTTTTT. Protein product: CASSPGQGLRTGELFF.

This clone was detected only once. The CDR3 is CASLRVSGVNTEAFF. CDR3 DNA sequence: TGTGCCAGTTTACGAGTTTCGGGGGTGAACACTGAAGCTTTCTTT. The chain has TRBV2 and TRBJ1-1; perhaps TRBD1 as D (5 bases). CDR3 length: 15 amino acids. V dropped 9 bases and J dropped 0 bases, with 17 bases sitting between them. Germline V gene data show CDR1 as SNHLY and CDR2 as FYNNEI.

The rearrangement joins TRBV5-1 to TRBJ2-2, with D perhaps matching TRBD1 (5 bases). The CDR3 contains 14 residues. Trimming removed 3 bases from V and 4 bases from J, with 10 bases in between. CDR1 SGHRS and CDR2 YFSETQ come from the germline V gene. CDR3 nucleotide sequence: TGCGCCAGCAGCTACGTTCAGGGCACCGGGGAGCTGTTTTTT. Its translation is CASSYVQGTGELFF. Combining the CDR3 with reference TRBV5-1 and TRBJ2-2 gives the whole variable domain KAGVTQTPRYLIKTRGQQVTLSCSPISGHRSVSWYQQTPGQGLQFLFEYFSETQRNKGNFPGRFSGRQFSNSRSEMNVSTLELGDSALYLCASSYVQGTGELFFGEGSRLTVL.

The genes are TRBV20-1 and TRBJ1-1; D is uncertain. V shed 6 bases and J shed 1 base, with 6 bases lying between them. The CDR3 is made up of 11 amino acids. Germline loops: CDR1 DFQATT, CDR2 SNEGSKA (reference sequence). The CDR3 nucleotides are TGCAGTGCATACAAGAACACTGAAGCTTTCTTT. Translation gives CSAYKNTEAFF.

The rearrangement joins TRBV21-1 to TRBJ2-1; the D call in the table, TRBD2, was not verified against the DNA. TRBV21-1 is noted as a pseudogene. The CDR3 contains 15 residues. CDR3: CASSKRVYSYNEQFF. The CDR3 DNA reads TGTGCCAGCAGCAAACGGGTCTACTCCTACAATGAGCAGTTCTTC.

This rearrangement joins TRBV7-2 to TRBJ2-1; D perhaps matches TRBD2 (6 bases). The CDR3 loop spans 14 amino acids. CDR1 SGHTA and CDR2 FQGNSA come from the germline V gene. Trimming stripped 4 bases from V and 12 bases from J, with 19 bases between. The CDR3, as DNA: TGTGCCAGCAGCTCCCCCCCTACTAGCTTATCGCAGTTCTTC. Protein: CASSSPPTSLSQFF.

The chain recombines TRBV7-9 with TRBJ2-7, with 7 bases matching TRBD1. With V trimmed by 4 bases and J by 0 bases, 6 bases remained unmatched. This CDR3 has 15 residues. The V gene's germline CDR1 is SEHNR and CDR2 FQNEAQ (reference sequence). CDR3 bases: TGTGCCAGCAGCTCTCCGACAGGGAGCTCCTACGAGCAGTACTTC. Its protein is CASSSPTGSSYEQYF.

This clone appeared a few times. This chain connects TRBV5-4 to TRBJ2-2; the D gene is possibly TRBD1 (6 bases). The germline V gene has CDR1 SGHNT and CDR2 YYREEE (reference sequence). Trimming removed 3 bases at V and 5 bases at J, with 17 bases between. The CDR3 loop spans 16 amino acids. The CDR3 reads CASSSQGMSPTGELFF. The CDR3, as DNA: TGTGCCAGCAGCTCCCAGGGGATGAGCCCAACCGGGGAGCTGTTTTTT.

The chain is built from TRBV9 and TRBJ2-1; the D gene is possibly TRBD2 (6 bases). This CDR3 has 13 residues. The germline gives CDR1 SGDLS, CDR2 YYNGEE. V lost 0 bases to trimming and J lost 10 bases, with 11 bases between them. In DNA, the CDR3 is TGTGCCAGCAGCGTAGGTGGGGAGGAGGAGCAGTTCTTC. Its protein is CASSVGGEEEQFF. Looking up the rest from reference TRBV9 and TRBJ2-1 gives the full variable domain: DSGVTQTPKHLITATGQRVTLRCSPRSGDLSVYWYQQSLDQGLQFLIQYYNGEERAKGNILERFSAQQFPDLHSELNLSSLELGDSALYFCASSVGGEEEQFFGPGTRLTVL.

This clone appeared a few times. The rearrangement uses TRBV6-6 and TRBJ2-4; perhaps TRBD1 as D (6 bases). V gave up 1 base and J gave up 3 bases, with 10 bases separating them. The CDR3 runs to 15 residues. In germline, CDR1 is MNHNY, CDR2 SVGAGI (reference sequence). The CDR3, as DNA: TGTGCCAGCAGTTACTGGACAGCGGACAAAAACATTCAGTACTTC. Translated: CASSYWTADKNIQYF.

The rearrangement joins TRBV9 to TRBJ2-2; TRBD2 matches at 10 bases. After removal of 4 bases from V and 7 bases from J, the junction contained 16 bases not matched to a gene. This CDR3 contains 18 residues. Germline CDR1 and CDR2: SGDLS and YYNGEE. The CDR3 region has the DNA TGTGCCAGCAGCTCCTCGCTGGCTAGCGGGAGTCGTATCGGGGAGCTGTTTTTT. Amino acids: CASSSSLASGSRIGELFF. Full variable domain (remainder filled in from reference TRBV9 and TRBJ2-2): DSGVTQTPKHLITATGQRVTLRCSPRSGDLSVYWYQQSLDQGLQFLIQYYNGEERAKGNILERFSAQQFPDLHSELNLSSLELGDSALYFCASSSSLASGSRIGELFFGEGSRLTVL.

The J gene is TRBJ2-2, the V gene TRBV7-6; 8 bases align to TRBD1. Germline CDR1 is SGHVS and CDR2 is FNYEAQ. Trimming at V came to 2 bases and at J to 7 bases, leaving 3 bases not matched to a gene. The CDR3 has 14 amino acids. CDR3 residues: CASSLQGASGELFF. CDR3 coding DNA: TGTGCCAGCAGCTTACAGGGGGCGAGCGGGGAGCTGTTTTTT.

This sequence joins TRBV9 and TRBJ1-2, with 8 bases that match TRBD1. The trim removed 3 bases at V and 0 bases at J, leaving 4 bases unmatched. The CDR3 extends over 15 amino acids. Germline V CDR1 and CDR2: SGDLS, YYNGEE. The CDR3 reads CASSAGQGANYGYTF. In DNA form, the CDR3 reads TGTGCCAGCAGCGCAGGACAGGGCGCTAACTATGGCTACACCTTC.

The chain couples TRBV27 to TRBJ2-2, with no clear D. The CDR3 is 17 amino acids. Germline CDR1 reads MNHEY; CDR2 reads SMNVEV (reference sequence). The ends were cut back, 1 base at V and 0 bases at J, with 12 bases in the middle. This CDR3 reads CASSLYLSTSNTGELFF. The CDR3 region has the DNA TGTGCCAGCAGTTTATACCTCTCGACATCGAACACCGGGGAGCTGTTTTTT.

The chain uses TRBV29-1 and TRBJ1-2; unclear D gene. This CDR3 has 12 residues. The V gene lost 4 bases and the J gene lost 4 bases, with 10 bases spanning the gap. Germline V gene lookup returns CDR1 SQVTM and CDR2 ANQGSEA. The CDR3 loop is CSVVYSPYGYTF. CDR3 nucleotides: TGCAGCGTTGTCTACAGCCCCTATGGCTACACCTTC.

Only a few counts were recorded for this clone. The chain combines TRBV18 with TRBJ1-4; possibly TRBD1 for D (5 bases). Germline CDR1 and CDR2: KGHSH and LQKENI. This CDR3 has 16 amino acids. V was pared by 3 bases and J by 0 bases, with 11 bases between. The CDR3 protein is CASSPLIQATNEKLFF. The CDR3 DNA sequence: TGTGCCAGCTCACCCTTAATACAGGCAACTAATGAAAAACTGTTTTTT.

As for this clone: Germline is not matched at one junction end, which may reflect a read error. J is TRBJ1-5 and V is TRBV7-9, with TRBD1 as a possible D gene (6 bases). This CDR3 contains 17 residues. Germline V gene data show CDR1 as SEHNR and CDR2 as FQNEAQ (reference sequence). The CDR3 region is CSSSLPSRQAVNQPQHF. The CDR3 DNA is TGTTCCAGCAGCCTCCCATCCCGACAGGCGGTTAATCAGCCCCAGCATTTT. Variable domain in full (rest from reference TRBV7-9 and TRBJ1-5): DTGVSQNPRHKITKRGQNVTFRCDPISEHNRLYWYRQTLGQGPEFLTYFQNEAQLEKSRLLSDRFSAERPKGSFSTLEIQRTEQGDSAMYLCSSSLPSRQAVNQPQHFGDGTRLSIL.

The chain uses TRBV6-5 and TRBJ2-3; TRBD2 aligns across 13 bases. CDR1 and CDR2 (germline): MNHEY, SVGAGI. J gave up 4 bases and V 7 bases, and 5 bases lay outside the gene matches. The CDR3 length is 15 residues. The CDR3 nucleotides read TGTGCCAGCACCCTGACTAGCGGGAGGCCAGATACGCAGTATTTT. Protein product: CASTLTSGRPDTQYF.

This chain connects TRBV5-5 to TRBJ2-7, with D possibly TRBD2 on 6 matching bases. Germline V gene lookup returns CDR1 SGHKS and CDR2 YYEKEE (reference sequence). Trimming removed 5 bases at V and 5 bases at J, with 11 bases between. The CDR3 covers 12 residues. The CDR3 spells CASSPGVNEQYF. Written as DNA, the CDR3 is TGTGCCAGCAGTCCGGGGGTGAACGAGCAGTACTTC.

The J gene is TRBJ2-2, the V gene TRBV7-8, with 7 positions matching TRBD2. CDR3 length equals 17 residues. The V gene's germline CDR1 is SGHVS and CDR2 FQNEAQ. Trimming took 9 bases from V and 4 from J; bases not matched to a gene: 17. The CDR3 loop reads CASTETSRLGGTGELFF. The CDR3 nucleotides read TGTGCCAGTACCGAGACTAGCAGGTTGGGAGGCACCGGGGAGCTGTTTTTT.

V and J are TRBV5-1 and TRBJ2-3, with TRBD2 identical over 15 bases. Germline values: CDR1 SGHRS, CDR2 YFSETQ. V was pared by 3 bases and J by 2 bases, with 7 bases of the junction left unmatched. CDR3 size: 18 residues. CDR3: CASSSGLAGGDLTDTQYF. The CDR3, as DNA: TGCGCCAGCAGCTCCGGACTAGCGGGGGGGGACCTCACAGATACGCAGTATTTT. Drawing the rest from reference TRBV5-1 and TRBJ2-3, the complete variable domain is KAGVTQTPRYLIKTRGQQVTLSCSPISGHRSVSWYQQTPGQGLQFLFEYFSETQRNKGNFPGRFSGRQFSNSRSEMNVSTLELGDSALYLCASSSGLAGGDLTDTQYFGPGTRLTVL.

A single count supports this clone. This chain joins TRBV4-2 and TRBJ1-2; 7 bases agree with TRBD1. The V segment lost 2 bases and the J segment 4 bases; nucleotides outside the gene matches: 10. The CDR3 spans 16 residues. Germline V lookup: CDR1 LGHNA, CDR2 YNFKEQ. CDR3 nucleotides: TGTGCCAGCAGCCAACTTAACCGGGACAGCTCCTATGGCTACACCTTC. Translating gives CASSQLNRDSSYGYTF.

The CDR3 DNA is TGTGCCAGCAGCGGGGGGAACGGTGGCACCGGGGAGCTGTTTTTT. It specifies CASSGGNGGTGELFF. The rearrangement joins TRBV6-1 to TRBJ2-2; 7 bases agree with TRBD2. This CDR3 has 15 amino acids. The J segment lost 4 bases and the V segment lost 6 bases, leaving 8 bases of the junction unmatched. Germline values: CDR1 MNHNS, CDR2 SASEGT.